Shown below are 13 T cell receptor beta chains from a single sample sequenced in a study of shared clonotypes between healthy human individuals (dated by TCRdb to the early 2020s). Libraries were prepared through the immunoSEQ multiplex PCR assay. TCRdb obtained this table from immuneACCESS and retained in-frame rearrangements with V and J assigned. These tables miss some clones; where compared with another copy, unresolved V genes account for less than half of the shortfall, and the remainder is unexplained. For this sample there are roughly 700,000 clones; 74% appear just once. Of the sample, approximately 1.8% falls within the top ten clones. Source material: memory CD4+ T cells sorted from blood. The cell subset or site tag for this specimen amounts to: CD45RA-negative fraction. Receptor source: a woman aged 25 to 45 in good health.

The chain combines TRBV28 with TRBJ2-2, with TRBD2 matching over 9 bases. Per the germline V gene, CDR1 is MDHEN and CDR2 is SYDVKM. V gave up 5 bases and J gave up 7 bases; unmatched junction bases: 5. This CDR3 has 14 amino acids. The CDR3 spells CASSPGLASGELFF. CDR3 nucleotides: TGTGCCAGCAGTCCGGGACTAGCCAGCGGGGAGCTGTTTTTT.

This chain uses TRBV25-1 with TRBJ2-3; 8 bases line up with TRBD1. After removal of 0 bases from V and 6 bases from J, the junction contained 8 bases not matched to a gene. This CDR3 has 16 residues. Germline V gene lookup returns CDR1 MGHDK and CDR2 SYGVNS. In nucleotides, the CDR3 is TGTGCCAGCAGTGAATATGGCAGGGGGCCAGGGGATACGCAGTATTTT. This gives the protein CASSEYGRGPGDTQYF.

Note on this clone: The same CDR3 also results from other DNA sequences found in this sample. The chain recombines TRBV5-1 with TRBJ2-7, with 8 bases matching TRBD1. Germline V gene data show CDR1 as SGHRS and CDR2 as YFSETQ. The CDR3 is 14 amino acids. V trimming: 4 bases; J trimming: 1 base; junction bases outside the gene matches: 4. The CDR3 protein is CASSTGTGSYEQYF. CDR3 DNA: TGCGCCAGCAGCACCGGGACAGGATCCTACGAGCAGTACTTC. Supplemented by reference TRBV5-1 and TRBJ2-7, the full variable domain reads KAGVTQTPRYLIKTRGQQVTLSCSPISGHRSVSWYQQTPGQGLQFLFEYFSETQRNKGNFPGRFSGRQFSNSRSEMNVSTLELGDSALYLCASSTGTGSYEQYFGPGTRLTVT.

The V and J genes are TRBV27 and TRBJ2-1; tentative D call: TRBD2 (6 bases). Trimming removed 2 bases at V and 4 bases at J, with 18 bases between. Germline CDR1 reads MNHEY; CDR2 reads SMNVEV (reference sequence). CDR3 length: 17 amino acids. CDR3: CASSLRSPLARYNEQFF. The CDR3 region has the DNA TGTGCCAGCAGTTTAAGATCGCCGCTAGCGAGGTACAATGAGCAGTTCTTC.

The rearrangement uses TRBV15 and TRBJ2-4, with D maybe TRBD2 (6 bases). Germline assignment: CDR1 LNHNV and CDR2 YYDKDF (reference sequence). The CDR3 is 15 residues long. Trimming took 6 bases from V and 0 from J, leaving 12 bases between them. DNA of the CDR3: TGTGCCACCAGGGCGGGACGTCTAGCCAAAAACATTCAGTACTTC. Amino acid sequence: CATRAGRLAKNIQYF.

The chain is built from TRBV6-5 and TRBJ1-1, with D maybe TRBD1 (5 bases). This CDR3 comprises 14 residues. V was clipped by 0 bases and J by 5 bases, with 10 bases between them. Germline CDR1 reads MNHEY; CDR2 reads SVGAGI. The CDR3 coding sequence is TGTGCCAGCAGTTACTCGGACGAGGGGACTGAAGCTTTCTTT. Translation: CASSYSDEGTEAFF.

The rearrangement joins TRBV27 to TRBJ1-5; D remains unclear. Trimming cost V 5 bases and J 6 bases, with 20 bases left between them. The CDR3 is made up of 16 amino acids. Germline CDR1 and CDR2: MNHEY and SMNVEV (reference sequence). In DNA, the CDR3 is TGTGCCAGCAGTACGTTTAAGGGTCCCAAAAGTCAGCCCCAGCATTTT. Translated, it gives CASSTFKGPKSQPQHF.

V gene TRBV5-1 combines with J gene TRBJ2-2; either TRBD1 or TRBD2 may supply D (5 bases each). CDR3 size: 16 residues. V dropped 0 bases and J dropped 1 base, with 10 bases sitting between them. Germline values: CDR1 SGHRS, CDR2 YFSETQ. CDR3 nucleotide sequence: TGCGCCAGCAGCTTGGTGGGGGTCGGGAACACCGGGGAGCTGTTTTTT. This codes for CASSLVGVGNTGELFF. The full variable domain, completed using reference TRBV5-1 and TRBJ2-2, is KAGVTQTPRYLIKTRGQQVTLSCSPISGHRSVSWYQQTPGQGLQFLFEYFSETQRNKGNFPGRFSGRQFSNSRSEMNVSTLELGDSALYLCASSLVGVGNTGELFFGEGSRLTVL.

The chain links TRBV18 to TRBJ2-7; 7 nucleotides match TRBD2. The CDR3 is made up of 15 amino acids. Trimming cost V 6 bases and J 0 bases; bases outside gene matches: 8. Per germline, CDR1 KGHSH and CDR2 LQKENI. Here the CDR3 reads CASSWASGASYEQYF. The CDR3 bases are TGTGCCAGCTCTTGGGCTAGCGGAGCCTCCTACGAGCAGTACTTC.

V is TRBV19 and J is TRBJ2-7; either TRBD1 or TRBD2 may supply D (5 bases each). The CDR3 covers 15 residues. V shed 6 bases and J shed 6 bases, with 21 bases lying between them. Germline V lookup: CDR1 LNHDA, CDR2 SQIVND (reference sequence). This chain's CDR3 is CASSTMRGPLTEQYF. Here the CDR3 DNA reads TGTGCCAGTAGCACGATGAGGGGCCCCCTTACCGAGCAGTACTTC.

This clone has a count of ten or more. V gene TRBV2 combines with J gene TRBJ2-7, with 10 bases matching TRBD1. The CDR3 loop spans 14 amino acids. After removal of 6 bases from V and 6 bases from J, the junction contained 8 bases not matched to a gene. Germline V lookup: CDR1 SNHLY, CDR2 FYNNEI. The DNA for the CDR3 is TGTGCCAGCAGCGCCGGGACAGGGGTGCCCGAGCAGTACTTC. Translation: CASSAGTGVPEQYF.

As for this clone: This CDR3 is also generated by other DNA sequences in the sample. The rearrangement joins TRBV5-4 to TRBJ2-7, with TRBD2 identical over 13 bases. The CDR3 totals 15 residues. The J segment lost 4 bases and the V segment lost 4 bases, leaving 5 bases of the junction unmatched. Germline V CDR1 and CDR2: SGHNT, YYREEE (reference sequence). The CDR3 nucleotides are TGTGCCAGCAGCCCCGGGACTAGCGGGACGTACGAGCAGTACTTC. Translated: CASSPGTSGTYEQYF.

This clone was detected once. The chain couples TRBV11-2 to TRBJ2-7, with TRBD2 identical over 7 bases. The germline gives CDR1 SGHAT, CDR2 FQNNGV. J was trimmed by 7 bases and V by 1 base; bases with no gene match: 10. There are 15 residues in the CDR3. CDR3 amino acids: CASSLVAAGEIEQYF. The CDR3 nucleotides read TGTGCCAGCAGCTTAGTTGCCGCGGGAGAGATAGAGCAGTACTTC.